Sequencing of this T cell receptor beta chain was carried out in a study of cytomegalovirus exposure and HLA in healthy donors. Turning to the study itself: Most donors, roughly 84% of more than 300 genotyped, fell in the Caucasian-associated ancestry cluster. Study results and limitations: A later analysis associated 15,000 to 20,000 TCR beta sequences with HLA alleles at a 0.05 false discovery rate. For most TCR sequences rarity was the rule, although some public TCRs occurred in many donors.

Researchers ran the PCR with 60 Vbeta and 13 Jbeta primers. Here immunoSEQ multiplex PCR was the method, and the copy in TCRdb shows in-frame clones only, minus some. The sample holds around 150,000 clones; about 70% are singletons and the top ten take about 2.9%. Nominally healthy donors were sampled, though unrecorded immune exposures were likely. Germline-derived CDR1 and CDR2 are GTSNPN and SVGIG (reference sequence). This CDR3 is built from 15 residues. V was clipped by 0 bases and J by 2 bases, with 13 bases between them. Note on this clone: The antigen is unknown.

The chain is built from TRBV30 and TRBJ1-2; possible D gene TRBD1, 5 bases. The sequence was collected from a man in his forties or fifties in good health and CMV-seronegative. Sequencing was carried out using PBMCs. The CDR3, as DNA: TGTGCCTGGAGTGTACTCAGGGAACAGAACTATGGCTACACCTTC. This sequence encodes CAWSVLREQNYGYTF.